The 30 T cell receptor beta chains below come from one sample, sequenced in a study of PD-L1 blockade in urothelial cancer. Clones were sequenced by immunoSEQ multiplex PCR, and TCRdb holds only the in-frame ones, with some missing. The repertoire includes tens of thousands of clones, approximately 86% of them detected once, and about 15% sits in the top ten. The time point denotes: pretreatment peripheral blood. This specimen consisted of PBMCs, obtained around atezolizumab (anti-PD-L1) treatment. All receptors come from a man in his 60s with urothelial cancer.

This clone was recorded only once. The CDR3 coding sequence is TGTGCCAGCAGTTGGTCCGGGACAGACACCGGGGAGCTGTTTTTT. As protein: CASSWSGTDTGELFF. The chain couples TRBV2 to TRBJ2-2; 7 bases are a match to TRBD1. The CDR3 runs 15 residues. CDR1 and CDR2 from the germline V gene are SNHLY and FYNNEI. J was trimmed by 3 bases and V by 5 bases; bases with no gene match: 6.

CDR3 in amino acids: CASSLGFRTSGVVTGELFF. In nucleotides, the CDR3 is TGCGCCAGCAGCTTGGGATTTCGGACTAGCGGGGTGGTCACCGGGGAGCTGTTTTTT. The rearrangement uses TRBV5-1 and TRBJ2-2; TRBD2 aligns across 12 bases. After removal of 0 bases from V and 4 bases from J, the junction contained 10 bases not matched to a gene. Germline values: CDR1 SGHRS, CDR2 YFSETQ. This CDR3 comprises 19 residues.

The chain joins TRBV14 to TRBJ1-2, with D possibly matching TRBD1 (5 bases). Trimming took 0 bases from V and 2 from J, leaving 22 bases between them. The CDR3 consists of 19 residues. The germline CDR1 and CDR2 sequences are SGHDN and FVKESK. CDR3 protein: CASSQDARTAGRENYGYTF. Written as DNA, the CDR3 is TGTGCCAGCAGCCAAGATGCCCGAACGGCAGGGAGGGAGAACTATGGCTACACCTTC.

This chain links TRBV9 with TRBJ2-1; TRBD2 matches at 7 bases. CDR1 SGDLS and CDR2 YYNGEE come from the germline V gene. CDR3 size: 19 residues. With 0 bases clipped from V and 2 bases from J, the junction kept 14 bases outside the gene matches. This CDR3 is CASSVVDKPLAHTYNEQFF. The CDR3 coding sequence is TGTGCCAGCAGCGTAGTAGACAAACCACTAGCGCATACCTACAATGAGCAGTTCTTC.

The DNA for the CDR3 is TGCGCCAGCAGTGGCTTGGCGGGGGGGCAGGGAGAGACCCAGTACTTC. Amino acids: CASSGLAGGQGETQYF. This rearrangement joins TRBV10-1 to TRBJ2-5; 9 bases align to TRBD2. This CDR3 contains 16 residues. The germline CDR1 and CDR2 sequences are WNHNN and SYGVQD (reference sequence). The junction had 10 bases not matched to a gene; V was cut back by 4 bases and J by 4 bases.

V and J are TRBV7-2 and TRBJ1-2; 7 bases map to TRBD1. Germline V CDR1 and CDR2: SGHTA, FQGNSA. The CDR3 is 13 amino acids. V shed 5 bases and J 8 bases; nucleotides not matched to a gene: 8. CDR3 residues: CASSRQTGSGYTF. CDR3 DNA: TGTGCCAGCAGCCGACAGACAGGGTCCGGCTACACCTTC.

This clone was counted a single time. This chain uses TRBV11-2 with TRBJ2-5; 8 bases are shared with TRBD2. Germline values: CDR1 SGHAT, CDR2 FQNNGV. Trimming removed 1 base from V and 2 bases from J; junction bases left unmatched: 6. The CDR3 has 16 residues. The DNA of the CDR3 is TGTGCCAGCAGCTTAGTGGGCGGGGGGTTTCAAGAGACCCAGTACTTC. Amino acid sequence: CASSLVGGGFQETQYF. The whole variable domain, remainder taken from reference TRBV11-2 and TRBJ2-5, is EAGVAQSPRYKIIEKRQSVAFWCNPISGHATLYWYQQILGQGPKLLIQFQNNGVVDDSQLPKDRFSAERLKGVDSTLKIQPAKLEDSAVYLCASSLVGGGFQETQYFGPGTRLLVL.

The V gene is TRBV7-2, the J gene TRBJ2-1; a weak D match, TRBD2 (6 bases). Germline CDR1 is SGHTA and CDR2 is FQGNSA. The germline V and J ends were trimmed by 3 bases and 3 bases, with 9 bases remaining between them. There are 14 residues in the CDR3. CDR3 loop: CASSLDSGYNEQFF. The CDR3 DNA is TGTGCCAGCAGCTTGGATAGCGGCTACAATGAGCAGTTCTTC. The entire variable domain, with the rest obtained from reference TRBV7-2 and TRBJ2-1, is as follows: GAGVSQSPSNKVTEKGKDVELRCDPISGHTALYWYRQSLGQGLEFLIYFQGNSAPDKSGLPSDRFSAERTGGSVSTLTIQRTQQEDSAVYLCASSLDSGYNEQFFGPGTRLTVL.

This chain connects TRBV5-1 to TRBJ1-2; 12 nucleotides align to TRBD1. The germline V gene has CDR1 SGHRS and CDR2 YFSETQ. J lost 8 bases, V lost 4 bases, and 6 bases had no gene match. The CDR3 length is 14 residues. The CDR3 sequence is CASSTGQGAGGYTF. DNA for the CDR3: TGCGCCAGCAGCACGGGACAGGGGGCTGGGGGCTACACCTTC.

The chain carries TRBV2 and TRBJ1-5, with TRBD1 identical over 8 bases. CDR3 length: 13 amino acids. Germline CDR1 reads SNHLY; CDR2 reads FYNNEI. After removal of 7 bases from V and 4 bases from J, the junction contained 3 bases not matched to a gene. The DNA for the CDR3 is TGTGCCAGCATGGACAGGGAAAATCAGCCCCAGCATTTT. It translates to CASMDRENQPQHF.

The chain has TRBV14 and TRBJ2-3; TRBD1 is a possible D gene (5 bases). CDR1 and CDR2 (germline): SGHDN, FVKESK. The CDR3 covers 15 residues. Deletions cut 1 base from V and 2 bases from J, with 10 bases between. CDR3: CASSQGAGNTDTQYF. The CDR3 DNA reads as TGTGCCAGCAGCCAAGGGGCAGGGAACACAGATACGCAGTATTTT.

The chain employs TRBV7-8 and TRBJ2-5; a possible D gene is TRBD2 (5 bases). The V gene lost 1 base and the J gene lost 5 bases, with 11 bases spanning the gap. Germline lookup yields CDR1 SGHVS and CDR2 FQNEAQ. CDR3 length: 14 amino acids. CDR3 sequence: CASSLGGSGETQYF. Here the CDR3 DNA reads TGTGCCAGCAGCTTAGGAGGGTCCGGTGAGACCCAGTACTTC.

The chain employs TRBV18 and TRBJ1-5; 12 bases map to TRBD1. J was trimmed by 9 bases and V by 3 bases; bases with no gene match: 6. Germline values: CDR1 KGHSH, CDR2 LQKENI. This CDR3 contains 15 residues. The CDR3 DNA follows: TGTGCCAGCTCACCGGGGACAGGGGGCGCGGGGCCCCAGCATTTT. It yields the protein CASSPGTGGAGPQHF.

This chain joins TRBV6-5 and TRBJ2-2; 10 bases align to TRBD1. Losses at the gene ends were 6 bases for V and 8 bases for J; bases not matched to a gene: 9. This CDR3 is 15 amino acids long. Germline V CDR1 and CDR2: MNHEY, SVGAGI. The CDR3 coding sequence is TGTGCCAGCAGACCCGACAGGGGGCTGTATGGGGAGCTGTTTTTT. Translated: CASRPDRGLYGELFF.

The rearrangement joins TRBV19 to TRBJ2-7; D uncertain. The germline V and J ends were trimmed by 4 bases and 9 bases, with 19 bases remaining between them. The CDR3 runs 14 residues. Germline CDR1 LNHDA, CDR2 SQIVND (reference sequence). Written as DNA, the CDR3 is TGTGCCAGTAGTAAAGAACGCCCCCGACGCGGGCAGTACTTC. Amino acid sequence: CASSKERPRRGQYF.

The chain combines TRBV6-1 with TRBJ2-7; a possible D gene is TRBD1 (5 bases). There are 14 residues in the CDR3. The V end lost 4 bases, the J end lost 4 bases, and 14 bases lay between the germline ends. Germline V gene sequence: CDR1 MNHNS, CDR2 SASEGT. CDR3 sequence: CASSVGQGQYEQYF. The DNA for the CDR3 is TGTGCCAGCAGTGTTGGGCAGGGTCAATACGAGCAGTACTTC.

This clone came up a few times. The rearrangement links TRBV7-9 to TRBJ1-6; 8 bases line up with TRBD1. Germline CDR1 reads SEHNR; CDR2 reads FQNEAQ (reference sequence). The CDR3 runs to 14 residues. After removal of 4 bases from V and 14 bases from J, the junction contained 10 bases not matched to a gene. The chain's CDR3 is CASSSGQGVLTLHF. The CDR3 region has the DNA TGTGCCAGCAGCTCCGGACAGGGCGTACTCACCCTCCACTTT.

This chain's CDR3 is CASRDPGQGSHGELFF. The DNA of the CDR3 is TGTGCCAGCAGAGATCCGGGACAGGGGAGTCACGGGGAGCTGTTTTTT. The chain couples TRBV7-2 to TRBJ2-2; 10 bases match TRBD1. With 6 bases clipped from V and 7 bases from J, the junction kept 11 bases outside the gene matches. CDR3 length: 16 amino acids. CDR1 and CDR2 from the germline V gene are SGHTA and FQGNSA.

The rearrangement joins TRBV7-2 to TRBJ2-7; TRBD2 matches at 8 bases. The V gene's germline CDR1 is SGHTA and CDR2 FQGNSA. This CDR3 comprises 17 residues. Trimming removed 1 base from V and 6 bases from J; junction bases left unmatched: 14. The CDR3 spells CASSLEPLGAGGGEQYF. CDR3 bases: TGTGCCAGCAGCTTAGAACCCCTTGGGGCGGGGGGTGGCGAGCAGTACTTC.

The V gene is TRBV7-2, the J gene TRBJ2-5; 8 bases map to TRBD1. The length of the CDR3 is 15 residues. The V segment lost 5 bases and the J segment 5 bases; nucleotides outside the gene matches: 10. Germline lookup yields CDR1 SGHTA and CDR2 FQGNSA. CDR3 region: CASSPTGELRETQYF. The CDR3 DNA reads as TGTGCCAGCAGCCCGACAGGGGAGCTACGGGAGACCCAGTACTTC.

V gene TRBV29-1 combines with J gene TRBJ2-3; the D gene is possibly TRBD2 (6 bases). The ends were cut back, 8 bases at V and 3 bases at J, with 12 bases in the middle. Germline V lookup: CDR1 SQVTM, CDR2 ANQGSEA. The CDR3 covers 12 residues. CDR3 DNA: TGCAGCTCCCGACGGGGGACAGATACGCAGTATTTT. This sequence encodes CSSRRGTDTQYF.

The chain carries TRBV5-1 and TRBJ1-1; TRBD1 aligns across 10 bases. The CDR3 totals 17 residues. Germline V gene lookup returns CDR1 SGHRS and CDR2 YFSETQ. V trimming: 4 bases; J trimming: 0 bases; junction bases outside the gene matches: 9. The CDR3 nucleotides read TGCGCCAGCAGCGAGAGGGGGACAGGGGTTATGAACACTGAAGCTTTCTTT. Protein product: CASSERGTGVMNTEAFF. The full variable domain, rest sourced from reference TRBV5-1 and TRBJ1-1, is KAGVTQTPRYLIKTRGQQVTLSCSPISGHRSVSWYQQTPGQGLQFLFEYFSETQRNKGNFPGRFSGRQFSNSRSEMNVSTLELGDSALYLCASSERGTGVMNTEAFFGQGTRLTVV.

This chain joins TRBV18 and TRBJ2-5; TRBD1 aligns across 11 bases. The CDR3 contains 17 residues. The V and J ends lost 5 bases and 2 bases, in that order; junction bases with no gene match: 10. Germline-derived CDR1 and CDR2 are KGHSH and LQKENI. The CDR3: CASSSLAGTGGQETQYF. The CDR3 nucleotides read TGTGCCAGCTCATCGCTAGCCGGGACAGGGGGACAAGAGACCCAGTACTTC.

The rearrangement joins TRBV19 to TRBJ1-5, with D maybe TRBD1 (6 bases). V lost 3 bases and J lost 3, with 9 bases in between. CDR3 length: 14 residues. CDR1 and CDR2 (germline): LNHDA, SQIVND (reference sequence). The DNA for the CDR3 is TGTGCCAGTAGTATCCCAGGGGACAATCAGCCCCAGCATTTT. Amino acids: CASSIPGDNQPQHF. Supplemented by reference TRBV19 and TRBJ1-5, the full variable domain reads DGGITQSPKYLFRKEGQNVTLSCEQNLNHDAMYWYRQDPGQGLRLIYYSQIVNDFQKGDIAEGYSVSREKKESFPLTVTSAQKNPTAFYLCASSIPGDNQPQHFGDGTRLSIL.

The J gene is TRBJ2-6, the V gene TRBV6-1; D is perhaps TRBD2 (6 bases). The germline V gene encodes CDR1 MNHNS and CDR2 SASEGT. Trimming took 2 bases from V and 3 from J, leaving 17 bases between them. CDR3 length: 18 amino acids. CDR3 amino acids: CASSEFSGVKVGANVLTF. In DNA, the CDR3 is TGTGCCAGCAGTGAATTTTCGGGGGTGAAGGTTGGGGCCAACGTCCTGACTTTC.

The J gene is TRBJ1-6, the V gene TRBV7-2; the D gene is possibly TRBD1 (5 bases). Trimming pared 5 bases from V and 7 bases from J, leaving 15 bases between. The CDR3 length is 15 residues. The germline CDR1 and CDR2 sequences are SGHTA and FQGNSA. Here the CDR3 DNA reads TGTGCCAGCAGCCTCTCAAGGGGCCTAAATTCACCCCTCCACTTT. Translated: CASSLSRGLNSPLHF. Full variable domain (rest looked up from reference TRBV7-2 and TRBJ1-6): GAGVSQSPSNKVTEKGKDVELRCDPISGHTALYWYRQSLGQGLEFLIYFQGNSAPDKSGLPSDRFSAERTGGSVSTLTIQRTQQEDSAVYLCASSLSRGLNSPLHFGNGTRLTVT.

The chain carries TRBV4-1 and TRBJ1-2; no clear D gene. Germline CDR1 is MGHRA and CDR2 is YSYEKL. CDR3 length: 20 amino acids. V lost 1 base, J lost 1 base, and 25 bases lay in between. The CDR3 region has the DNA TGCGCCAGCAGCCAAGCGTACGATATGGGATGGTCCGGACTTAACTATGGCTACACCTTC. It encodes CASSQAYDMGWSGLNYGYTF.

The rearrangement uses TRBV7-2 and TRBJ2-7, with D tentatively TRBD2 (6 bases). The V end was cut by 5 bases, the J end by 6 bases, with 14 bases between. The CDR3 is 13 residues long. Germline lookup yields CDR1 SGHTA and CDR2 FQGNSA. Here the CDR3 DNA reads TGTGCCAGCAGCAATCCCACTAGCCCCGAGCAGTACTTC. It specifies CASSNPTSPEQYF. The complete variable domain, with remaining parts taken from reference TRBV7-2 and TRBJ2-7, reads GAGVSQSPSNKVTEKGKDVELRCDPISGHTALYWYRQSLGQGLEFLIYFQGNSAPDKSGLPSDRFSAERTGGSVSTLTIQRTQQEDSAVYLCASSNPTSPEQYFGPGTRLTVT.

The chain combines TRBV27 with TRBJ1-2; the D is unclear. CDR3 length: 13 residues. CDR1 and CDR2 from the germline V gene are MNHEY and SMNVEV (reference sequence). Trimming cost V 2 bases and J 4 bases, with 8 bases left between them. CDR3 nucleotides: TGTGCCAGCAGTTTAGGCAGATTCTATGGCTACACCTTC. It specifies CASSLGRFYGYTF.

The chain combines TRBV27 with TRBJ1-1; weak D call: TRBD1 (6 bases). Trimming pared 3 bases from V and 0 bases from J, leaving 11 bases between. The germline CDR1 and CDR2 sequences are MNHEY and SMNVEV (reference sequence). The CDR3 length is 15 residues. The CDR3 DNA is TGTGCCAGCAGTTTCCAGACAGGCGTGAACACTGAAGCTTTCTTT. Translation gives CASSFQTGVNTEAFF.